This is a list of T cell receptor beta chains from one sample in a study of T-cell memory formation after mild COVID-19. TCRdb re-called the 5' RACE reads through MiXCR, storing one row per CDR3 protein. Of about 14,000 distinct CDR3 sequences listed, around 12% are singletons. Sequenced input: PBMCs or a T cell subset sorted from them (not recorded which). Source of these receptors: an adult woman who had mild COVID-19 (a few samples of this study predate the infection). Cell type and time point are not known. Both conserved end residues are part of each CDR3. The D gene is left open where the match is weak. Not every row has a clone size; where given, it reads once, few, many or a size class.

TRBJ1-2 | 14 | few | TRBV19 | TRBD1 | CASSPGQGHYGYTF | TGTGCCAGTAGCCCGGGACAGGGGCACTATGGCTACACCTTC
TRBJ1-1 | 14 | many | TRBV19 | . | CASRETGLNTEAFF | TGTGCCAGTAGGGAGACAGGTCTGAACACTGAAGCTTTCTTT
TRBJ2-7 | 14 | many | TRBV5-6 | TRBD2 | CASSSGTSNYEQYF | TGTGCCAGCAGCTCCGGGACTAGTAACTACGAGCAGTACTTC
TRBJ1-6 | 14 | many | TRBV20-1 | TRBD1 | CSAHRDSLYSPLHF | TGCAGTGCTCACCGGGACAGTCTATATTCACCCCTCCACTTT
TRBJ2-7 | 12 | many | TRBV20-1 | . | CSASDRVYEQYF | TGCAGTGCTAGCGATAGGGTCTACGAGCAGTACTTC
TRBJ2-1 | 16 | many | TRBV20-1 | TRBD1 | CSARDLRQGHGNEQFF | TGCAGTGCTAGAGACCTCAGACAGGGCCACGGGAATGAGCAGTTCTTC
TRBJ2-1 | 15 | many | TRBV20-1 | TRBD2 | CSARSPGRVLDEQFF | TGCAGTGCTAGATCACCCGGGAGGGTTTTAGATGAGCAGTTCTTC
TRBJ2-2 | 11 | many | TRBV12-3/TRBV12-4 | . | CASSFPGELFF | TGTGCCAGCAGTTTCCCCGGGGAGCTGTTTTTT
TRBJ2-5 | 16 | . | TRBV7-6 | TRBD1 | CASSSGLTGSRETQYF | TGTGCCAGCAGCTCAGGGTTGACAGGGAGTAGGGAGACCCAGTACTTC
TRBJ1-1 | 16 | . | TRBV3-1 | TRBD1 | CASSPSTGTEVTEAFF | TGTGCCAGCAGCCCTTCTACCGGGACAGAGGTCACTGAAGCTTTCTTT
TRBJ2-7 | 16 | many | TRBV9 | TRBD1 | CASSPSSGTGTYEQYF | TGTGCCAGCAGCCCCTCTTCCGGGACAGGGACCTACGAGCAGTACTTC
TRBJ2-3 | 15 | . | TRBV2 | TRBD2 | CASSVGRGGTDTQYF | TGTGCCAGCAGTGTCGGGCGGGGGGGCACAGATACGCAGTATTTT
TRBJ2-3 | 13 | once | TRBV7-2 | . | CASSLVWSDTQYF | TGTGCCAGCAGCTTAGTCTGGTCCGATACGCAGTATTTT
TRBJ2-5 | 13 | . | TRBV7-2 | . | CASSSFLRETQYF | TGTGCCAGCAGCTCATTTTTACGGGAGACCCAGTACTTC
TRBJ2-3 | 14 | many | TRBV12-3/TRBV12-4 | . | CASSWGGLGDTQYF | TGTGCCAGCAGCTGGGGGGGCCTGGGAGATACGCAGTATTTT
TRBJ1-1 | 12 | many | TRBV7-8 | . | CASSFTGAEAFF | TGTGCCAGCAGCTTTACTGGAGCCGAAGCTTTCTTT
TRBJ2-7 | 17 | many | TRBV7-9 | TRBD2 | CASSLFTAGGRSYEQYF | TGTGCCAGCAGCTTGTTTACGGCGGGAGGACGGTCCTACGAGCAGTACTTC
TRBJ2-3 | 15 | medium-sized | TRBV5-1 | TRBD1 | CASSQLDRGTDTQYF | TGCGCCAGCAGCCAACTAGACAGGGGCACAGATACGCAGTATTTT
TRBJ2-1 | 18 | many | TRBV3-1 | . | CASSQAIHAAILVNEQFF | TGTGCCAGCAGCCAGGCCATCCATGCGGCTATTTTAGTTAATGAGCAGTTCTTC
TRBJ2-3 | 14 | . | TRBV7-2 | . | CASSFWGSTDTQYF | TGTGCCAGCAGCTTTTGGGGTAGCACAGATACGCAGTATTTT
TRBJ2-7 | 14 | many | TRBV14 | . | CASSHAGAGYEQYF | TGTGCCAGCAGCCATGCGGGGGCCGGCTACGAGCAGTACTTC
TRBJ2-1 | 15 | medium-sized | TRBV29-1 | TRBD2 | CSVAGGLAGDNEQFF | TGCAGCGTCGCAGGTGGACTAGCGGGAGACAATGAGCAGTTCTTC
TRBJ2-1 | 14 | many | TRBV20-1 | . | CSAPRQYPYNEQFF | TGCAGTGCTCCTCGACAATATCCCTACAATGAGCAGTTCTTC
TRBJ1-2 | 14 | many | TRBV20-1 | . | CSARVQDTNYGYTF | TGCAGTGCTAGAGTACAGGATACTAACTATGGCTACACCTTC
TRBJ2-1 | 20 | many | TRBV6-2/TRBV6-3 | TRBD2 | CASSYSLPRTEREMENEQFF | TGTGCCAGCAGTTACTCCCTCCCCCGGACAGAGCGGGAGATGGAGAATGAGCAGTTCTTC
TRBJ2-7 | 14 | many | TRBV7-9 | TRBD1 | CASSPGTGILEQYF | TGTGCCAGCAGCCCCGGGACAGGGATTCTCGAGCAGTACTTC
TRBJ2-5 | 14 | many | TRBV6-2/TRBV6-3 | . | CASSYSTFQETQYF | TGTGCCAGCAGTTACTCGACCTTCCAAGAGACCCAGTACTTC
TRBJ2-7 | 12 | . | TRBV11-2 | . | CASSRWTYEQYF | TGTGCCAGCAGCCGCTGGACCTACGAGCAGTACTTC
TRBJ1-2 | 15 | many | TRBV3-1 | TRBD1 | CASSPGTGINYGYTF | TGTGCCAGCAGCCCCGGGACAGGGATTAACTATGGCTACACCTTC
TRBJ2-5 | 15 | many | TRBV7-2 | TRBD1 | CATSEYDRGLETQYF | TGTGCCACCTCCGAATATGACAGGGGTTTAGAGACCCAGTACTTC
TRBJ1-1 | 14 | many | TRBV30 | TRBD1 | CAWTGGRGLNEAFF | TGTGCCTGGACAGGGGGAAGGGGTTTGAATGAAGCTTTCTTT
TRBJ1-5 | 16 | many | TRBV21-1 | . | CASSKGDRVSNQPQHF | TGTGCCAGCAGCAAAGGGGACCGTGTAAGCAATCAGCCCCAGCATTTT
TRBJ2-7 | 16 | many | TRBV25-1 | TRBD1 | CASSGFTWDSSYEQYF | TGTGCCAGCAGTGGATTTACATGGGACAGCTCCTACGAGCAGTACTTC
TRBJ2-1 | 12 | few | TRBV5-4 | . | CASSSVGSEQFF | TGTGCCAGCAGTTCCGTGGGGTCCGAGCAGTTCTTC
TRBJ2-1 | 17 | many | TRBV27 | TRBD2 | CASSLSWSSGRGNEQFF | TGTGCCAGCAGTTTATCTTGGAGTAGCGGGAGAGGGAATGAGCAGTTCTTC
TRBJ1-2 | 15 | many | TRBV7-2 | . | CASSLGPSPNYGYTF | TGTGCCAGCAGCTTGGGGCCGAGCCCTAACTATGGCTACACCTTC
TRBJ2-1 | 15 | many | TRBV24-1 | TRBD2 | CATSATTSRPNEQFF | TGTGCCACCAGTGCTACGACTAGCAGGCCCAATGAGCAGTTCTTC
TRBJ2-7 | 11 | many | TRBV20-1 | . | CSAHRFGEQYF | TGCAGTGCCCATCGTTTTGGCGAGCAGTACTTC
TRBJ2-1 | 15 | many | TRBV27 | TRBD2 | CASSLSSGGAHEQFF | TGTGCCAGCAGTTTATCTAGCGGGGGTGCCCATGAGCAGTTCTTC
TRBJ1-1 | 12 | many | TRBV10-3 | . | CAISESPPEAFF | TGTGCCATCAGTGAGTCTCCCCCTGAAGCTTTCTTT
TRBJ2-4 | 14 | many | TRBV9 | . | CASSEAGFGNIQYF | TGTGCCAGCAGCGAGGCGGGGTTCGGGAACATTCAGTACTTC
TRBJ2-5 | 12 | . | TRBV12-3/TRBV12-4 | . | CASSSILSEQYF | TGTGCCAGCAGCTCCATCCTGTCGGAGCAGTACTTC
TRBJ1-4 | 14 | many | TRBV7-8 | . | CASSLMGVNEKLFF | TGTGCCAGCAGCTTGATGGGGGTTAATGAAAAACTGTTTTTT
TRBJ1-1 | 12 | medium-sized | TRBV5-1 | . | CASSFSNTEAFF | TGCGCCAGCAGCTTCAGTAACACTGAAGCTTTCTTT
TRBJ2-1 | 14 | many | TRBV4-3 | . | CASSQDSEPDEQFF | TGCGCCAGCAGCCAAGATTCGGAACCAGATGAGCAGTTCTTC
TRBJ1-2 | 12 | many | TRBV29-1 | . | CSVLEAGVGYTF | TGCAGCGTTTTGGAAGCGGGAGTTGGCTACACCTTC
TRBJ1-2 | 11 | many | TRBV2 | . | CASSAGYGYTF | TGTGCCAGCAGTGCAGGCTATGGCTACACCTTC
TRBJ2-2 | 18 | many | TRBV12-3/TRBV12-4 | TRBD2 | CASSFPASGGVYTGELFF | TGTGCCAGCAGTTTTCCCGCCAGCGGGGGGGTATACACCGGGGAGCTGTTTTTT
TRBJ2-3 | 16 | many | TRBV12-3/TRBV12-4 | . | CASSDIQGIGTDTQYF | TGTGCCAGCAGTGACATACAGGGAATCGGCACAGATACGCAGTATTTT
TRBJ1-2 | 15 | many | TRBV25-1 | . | CASSGDGEFSYGYTF | TGTGCCAGCAGTGGGGACGGAGAGTTTTCCTATGGCTACACCTTC
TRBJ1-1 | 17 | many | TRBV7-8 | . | CASSPSPTGAMNTEAFF | TGTGCCAGCAGTCCCTCTCCGACAGGCGCTATGAACACTGAAGCTTTCTTT
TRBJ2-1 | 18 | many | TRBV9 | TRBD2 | CASSPQPLAGFSYNEQFF | TGTGCCAGCAGCCCTCAACCTTTAGCGGGTTTCTCCTACAATGAGCAGTTCTTC
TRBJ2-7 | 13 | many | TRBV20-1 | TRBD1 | CSAMDRAYYEQYF | TGCAGTGCTATGGACAGGGCCTACTACGAGCAGTACTTC
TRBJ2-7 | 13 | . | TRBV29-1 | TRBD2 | CSVRGLADYEQYF | TGCAGCGTCAGAGGGCTAGCGGACTACGAGCAGTACTTC
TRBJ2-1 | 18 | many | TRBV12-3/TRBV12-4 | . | CASSFPGVPLAEYNEQFF | TGTGCCAGCAGTTTCCCAGGGGTTCCTTTAGCGGAATACAATGAGCAGTTCTTC
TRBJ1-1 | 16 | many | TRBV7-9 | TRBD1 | CASSLTGRSEDTEAFF | TGTGCCAGCAGCTTGACAGGGAGGTCGGAAGACACTGAAGCTTTCTTT
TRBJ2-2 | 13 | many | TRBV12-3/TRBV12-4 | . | CASTRRGTGELFF | TGTGCCAGCACCCGGCGGGGCACCGGGGAGCTGTTTTTT